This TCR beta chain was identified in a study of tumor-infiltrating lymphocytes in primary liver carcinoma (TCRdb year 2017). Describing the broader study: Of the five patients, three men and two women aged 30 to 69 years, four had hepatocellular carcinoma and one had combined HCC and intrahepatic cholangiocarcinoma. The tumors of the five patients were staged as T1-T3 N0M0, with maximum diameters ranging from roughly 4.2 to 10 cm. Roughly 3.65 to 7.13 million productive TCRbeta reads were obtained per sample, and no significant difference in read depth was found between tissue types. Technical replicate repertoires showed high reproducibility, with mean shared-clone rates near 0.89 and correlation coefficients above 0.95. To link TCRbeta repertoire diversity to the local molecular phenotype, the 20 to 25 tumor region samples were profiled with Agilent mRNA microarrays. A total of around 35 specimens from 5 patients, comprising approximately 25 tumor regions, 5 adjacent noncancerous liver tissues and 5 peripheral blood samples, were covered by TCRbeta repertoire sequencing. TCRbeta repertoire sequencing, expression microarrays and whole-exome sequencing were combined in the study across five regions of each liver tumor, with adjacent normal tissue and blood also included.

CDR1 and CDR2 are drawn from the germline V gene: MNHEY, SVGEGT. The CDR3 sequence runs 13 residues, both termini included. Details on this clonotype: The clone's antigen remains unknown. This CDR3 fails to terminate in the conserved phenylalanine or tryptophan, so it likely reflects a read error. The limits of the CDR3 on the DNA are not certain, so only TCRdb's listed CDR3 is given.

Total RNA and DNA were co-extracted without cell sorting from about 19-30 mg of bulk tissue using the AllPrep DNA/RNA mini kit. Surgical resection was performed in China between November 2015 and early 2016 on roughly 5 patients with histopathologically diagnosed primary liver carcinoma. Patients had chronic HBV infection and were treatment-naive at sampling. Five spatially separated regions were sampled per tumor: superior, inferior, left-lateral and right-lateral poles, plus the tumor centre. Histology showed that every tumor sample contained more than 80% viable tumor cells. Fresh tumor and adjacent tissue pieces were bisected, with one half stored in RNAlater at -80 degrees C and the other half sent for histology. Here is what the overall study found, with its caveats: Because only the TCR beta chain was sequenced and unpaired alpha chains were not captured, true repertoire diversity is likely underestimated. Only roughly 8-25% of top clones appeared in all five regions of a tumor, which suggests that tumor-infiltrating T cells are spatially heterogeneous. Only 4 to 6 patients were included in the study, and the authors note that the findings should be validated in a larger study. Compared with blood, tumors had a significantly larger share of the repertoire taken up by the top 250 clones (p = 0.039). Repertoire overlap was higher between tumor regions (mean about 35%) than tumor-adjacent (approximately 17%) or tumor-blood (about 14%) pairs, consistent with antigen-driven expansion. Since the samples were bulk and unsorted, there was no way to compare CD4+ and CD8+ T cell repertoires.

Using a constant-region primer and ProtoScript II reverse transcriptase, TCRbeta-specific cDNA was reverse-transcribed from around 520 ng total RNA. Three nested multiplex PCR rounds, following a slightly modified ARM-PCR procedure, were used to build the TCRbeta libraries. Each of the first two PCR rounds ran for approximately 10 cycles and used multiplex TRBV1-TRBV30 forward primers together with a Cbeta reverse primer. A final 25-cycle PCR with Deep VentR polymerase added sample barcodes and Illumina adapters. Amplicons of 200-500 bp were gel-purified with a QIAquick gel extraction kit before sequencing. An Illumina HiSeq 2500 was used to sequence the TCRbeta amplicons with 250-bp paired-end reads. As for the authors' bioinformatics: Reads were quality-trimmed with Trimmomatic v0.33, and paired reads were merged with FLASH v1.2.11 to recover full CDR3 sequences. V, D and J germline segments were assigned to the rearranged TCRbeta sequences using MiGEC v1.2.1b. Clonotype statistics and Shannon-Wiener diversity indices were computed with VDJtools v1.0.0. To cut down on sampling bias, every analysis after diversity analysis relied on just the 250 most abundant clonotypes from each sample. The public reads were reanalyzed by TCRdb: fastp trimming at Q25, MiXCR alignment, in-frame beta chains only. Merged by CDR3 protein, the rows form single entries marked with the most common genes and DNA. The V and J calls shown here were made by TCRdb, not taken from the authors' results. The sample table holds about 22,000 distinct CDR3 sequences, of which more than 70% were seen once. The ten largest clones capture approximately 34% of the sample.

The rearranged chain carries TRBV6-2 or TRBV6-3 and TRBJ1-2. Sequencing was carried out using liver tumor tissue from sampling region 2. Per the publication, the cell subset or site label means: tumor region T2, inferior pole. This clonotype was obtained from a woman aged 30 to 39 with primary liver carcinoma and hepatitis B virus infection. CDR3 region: CASSPHADYGHTL.